This T cell receptor (beta chain) was identified during a study of blood T cell repertoires in COVID-19. CDR3 size: 16 residues. CDR1 and CDR2 (germline): SGHRS, YFSETQ. Deletions cut 1 base from V and 0 bases from J, with 14 bases between. Followed longitudinally, the Seattle patients had been enrolled during active infection. Per the original data handling: Quantification of nucleated cells was approximated via reference gene primer amplification. Profiled with immunoSEQ multiplex PCR; TCRdb holds only in-frame clones, not every one. V, J and clone size derive from that table, while D and trimming were established from the DNA sequence. The table records some 310,000 clones, roughly 88% of them present only once.

The specimen sequenced was peripheral blood. The chain joins TRBV5-1 to TRBJ2-7, with D tentatively TRBD2 (6 bases). This clonotype originated in a woman in her twenties or thirties with COVID-19, enrolled during active disease. CDR3: CASSLILRENSYEQYF. The CDR3 nucleotides are TGCGCCAGCAGCTTGATCTTACGGGAGAACTCCTACGAGCAGTACTTC.